These 27 T cell receptor beta chains were sequenced from one sample in a study of shared clonotypes between healthy human individuals. Selected positively for CCR7 and CD45RO-negative, naive CD8 cells excluded terminally differentiated effector memory CD45RA+ cells. Only in-frame clones appear in the TCRdb table, and some are missing; sequencing was by immunoSEQ multiplex PCR. The sample lists about 600,000 clones, roughly 98% occurring once. The sample comprised naive CD8+ T cells sorted from blood. These receptors all come from a man younger than 40 in good health.

V usage is TRBV6-6 and J usage is TRBJ2-7; tentatively, D is TRBD2 (6 bases). Trimming cost V 5 bases and J 6 bases, with 11 bases left between them. This CDR3 has 12 residues. The germline gives CDR1 MNHNY, CDR2 SVGAGI (reference sequence). The CDR3 reads CASSPYGGEQYF. CDR3 coding DNA: TGTGCCAGCAGTCCCTACGGGGGCGAGCAGTACTTC.

The chain uses TRBV6-1 and TRBJ2-2; TRBD2 aligns across 8 bases. Germline CDR1 is MNHNS and CDR2 is SASEGT. The trim removed 2 bases at V and 7 bases at J, leaving 9 bases unmatched. The CDR3 loop spans 16 amino acids. CDR3 amino acids: CASSEPREGTYGELFF. The CDR3 DNA reads as TGTGCCAGCAGTGAACCCCGGGAGGGGACCTACGGGGAGCTGTTTTTT.

Only one count was recorded for this clone. This chain uses TRBV4-3 with TRBJ2-3; 10 bases are a match to TRBD2. Germline trimming cut 0 bases from V and 3 bases from J; bases unmatched to any gene: 3. Germline V gives CDR1 LGHNA, CDR2 YSLEER. The CDR3 has 16 residues. The CDR3 DNA reads as TGCGCCAGCAGCCAAGACAGCGGGAGGGGTACAGATACGCAGTATTTT. Amino acid sequence: CASSQDSGRGTDTQYF.

The count of this clone is one. The rearrangement links TRBV13 to TRBJ2-2, with D unclear. CDR1 is PRHDT, CDR2 FYEKMQ, per germline (reference sequence). The V gene lost 4 bases and the J gene lost 4 bases, with 4 bases spanning the gap. This CDR3 has 12 residues. CDR3 sequence reads: CASSSLTGELFF. CDR3 bases: TGTGCCAGCAGCTCCCTCACCGGGGAGCTGTTTTTT.

J is TRBJ2-2 and V is TRBV27; D not certain. V was cut by 4 bases and J by 1 base, with 13 bases left in between. CDR1 is MNHEY and CDR2 is SMNVEV in the germline V gene (reference sequence). The CDR3 extends over 16 amino acids. The CDR3 bases are TGTGCCAGCAGTTCGCCCGGTTTAGGGAACACCGGGGAGCTGTTTTTT. This gives the protein CASSSPGLGNTGELFF.

This chain uses TRBV7-2 with TRBJ2-2; tentative D call: TRBD1 (6 bases). The germline V gene has CDR1 SGHTA and CDR2 FQGNSA. This CDR3 is built from 15 residues. V lost 6 bases to trimming and J lost 0 bases, with 11 bases between them. For the CDR3, the DNA is TGTGCCAGCAGTCCCGGGACAACGAACACCGGGGAGCTGTTTTTT. It translates to CASSPGTTNTGELFF.

This clone was recorded once. The chain has TRBV6-5 and TRBJ2-5; perhaps D is TRBD1 or TRBD2 (5 bases each). Germline loops: CDR1 MNHEY, CDR2 SVGAGI. Trimming removed 6 bases from V and 4 bases from J, with 9 bases in between. The CDR3 length is 12 residues. The CDR3 nucleotides are TGTGCCAGCAGCCGGGACGGAGAGACCCAGTACTTC. Protein sequence: CASSRDGETQYF.

V is TRBV7-9 and J is TRBJ2-1; TRBD1 or TRBD2 may be the D gene (5 bases each). The CDR3 spans 15 residues. CDR1 is SEHNR and CDR2 is FQNEAQ in the germline V gene (reference sequence). V was clipped by 5 bases and J by 2 bases, with 13 bases between them. The CDR3 sequence: CASSAQPGPYNEQFF. As DNA, the CDR3 is TGTGCCAGCAGCGCGCAACCGGGACCCTACAATGAGCAGTTCTTC. The full variable domain, completed using reference TRBV7-9 and TRBJ2-1, is DTGVSQNPRHKITKRGQNVTFRCDPISEHNRLYWYRQTLGQGPEFLTYFQNEAQLEKSRLLSDRFSAERPKGSFSTLEIQRTEQGDSAMYLCASSAQPGPYNEQFFGPGTRLTVL.

Of note for this clone: Other DNA sequences in the same sample also yield this CDR3. The chain is built from TRBV11-2 and TRBJ2-7, with 10 bases aligning to TRBD1. There are 15 residues in the CDR3. The ends lost 1 base at V and 1 base at J; junction bases unmatched: 1. The germline gives CDR1 SGHAT, CDR2 FQNNGV. The CDR3 sequence is CASSLGTGGSYEQYF. CDR3 sequence (DNA): TGTGCCAGCAGCTTAGGGACAGGGGGGTCCTACGAGCAGTACTTC.

The V and J genes are TRBV28 and TRBJ2-7; D is unresolved. Germline CDR1 and CDR2: MDHEN and SYDVKM. The CDR3 totals 13 residues. V lost 3 bases and J 2 bases, leaving 8 bases between the germline ends. CDR3 nucleotide sequence: TGTGCCAGCAGTTTTCGTCAGACCTACGAGCAGTACTTC. It is translated as CASSFRQTYEQYF.

This chain connects TRBV15 to TRBJ1-4; D ambiguous. Trimming left V 4 bases short and J 0 bases short, with 6 bases between. Germline CDR1 and CDR2: LNHNV and YYDKDF (reference sequence). CDR3 length equals 14 residues. The CDR3 DNA is TGTGCCACCAGCAACTCCGCAACTAATGAAAAACTGTTTTTT. This gives the protein CATSNSATNEKLFF.

The V and J genes are TRBV4-1 and TRBJ2-3, with D unclear. V dropped 4 bases and J dropped 0 bases, with 14 bases sitting between them. Germline loops: CDR1 MGHRA, CDR2 YSYEKL. The CDR3 spans 16 residues. The CDR3 DNA sequence: TGCGCCAGCAGCCCTAAGCTCGGTTATAGCACAGATACGCAGTATTTT. Protein product: CASSPKLGYSTDTQYF.

The chain carries TRBV27 and TRBJ1-4; TRBD1 is a possible D gene (6 bases). Looked up from germline, CDR1 is MNHEY and CDR2 is SMNVEV (reference sequence). The CDR3 spans 14 residues. Deletions cut 4 bases from V and 6 bases from J, with 12 bases between. The CDR3 reads CASSSHRADEKLFF. The CDR3 nucleotides read TGTGCCAGCAGTTCCCACAGGGCAGATGAAAAACTGTTTTTT.

The chain carries TRBV7-9 and TRBJ1-2; 9 nucleotides align to TRBD1. Germline CDR1 and CDR2: SEHNR and FQNEAQ (reference sequence). V shed 5 bases and J 6 bases; nucleotides not matched to a gene: 7. This CDR3 contains 14 residues. CDR3 DNA sequence: TGTGCCAGCAGCCAGGTGGACAGGGGAGATGGCTACACCTTC. Translated, it gives CASSQVDRGDGYTF.

The V call is TRBV7-9, the J call TRBJ2-1; 15 positions agree with TRBD2. The length of the CDR3 is 16 residues. CDR1 and CDR2 (germline): SEHNR, FQNEAQ (reference sequence). The V and J ends lost 1 base and 10 bases, in that order; junction bases with no gene match: 5. The CDR3 DNA follows: TGTGCCAGCAGCTTAGGGACTAGCGGGAGGGGAGGGGAGCAGTTCTTC. Its protein product is CASSLGTSGRGGEQFF.

V gene TRBV7-9 combines with J gene TRBJ2-3; D possibly corresponds to TRBD1 (6 bases). The germline V gene has CDR1 SEHNR and CDR2 FQNEAQ (reference sequence). Trimming removed 5 bases at V and 3 bases at J, with 24 bases between. This CDR3 has 18 residues. CDR3 sequence (DNA): TGTGCCAGCAGCCCAACGAGCCTCCAGGGGTTGGGGACAGATACGCAGTATTTT. Translating gives CASSPTSLQGLGTDTQYF.

This rearrangement joins TRBV29-1 to TRBJ2-5, with unresolved D. The length of the CDR3 is 12 residues. CDR1 and CDR2 (germline): SQVTM, ANQGSEA. V gave up 6 bases and J gave up 7 bases, with 15 bases separating them. This chain's CDR3 is CSVRPGGATQYF. In DNA form, the CDR3 reads TGCAGCGTGAGACCGGGTGGTGCGACCCAGTACTTC.

This chain uses TRBV6-5 with TRBJ2-5; D perhaps matches TRBD1 (6 bases). Trimming removed 7 bases at V and 3 bases at J, with 18 bases between. The germline gives CDR1 MNHEY, CDR2 SVGAGI. The CDR3 loop spans 15 amino acids. CDR3 protein: CASTLNRVSEETQYF. The CDR3 DNA follows: TGTGCCAGCACTTTAAACAGGGTTTCCGAAGAGACCCAGTACTTC.

CDR3 sequence (DNA): TGTGCCAGCCGCGGCCACCAGCTGTTCTTC. The encoded protein is CASRGHQLFF. V and J are TRBV2 and TRBJ2-1, with D uncertain. The CDR3 covers 10 residues. V dropped 8 bases and J dropped 15 bases, with 14 bases sitting between them. Germline V CDR1 and CDR2: SNHLY, FYNNEI.

This clone occurred once. CDR3 sequence: CASSPLGSLSNYNEQFF. The CDR3 DNA is TGTGCCAGCAGCCCCCTAGGAAGTCTCTCCAACTACAATGAGCAGTTCTTC. The chain couples TRBV9 to TRBJ2-1, with D uncertain. Looked up from germline, CDR1 is SGDLS and CDR2 is YYNGEE. There are 17 residues in the CDR3. V was shortened by 4 bases and J by 3 bases, with 20 bases between the two germline ends. Looking up the rest from reference TRBV9 and TRBJ2-1 gives the full variable domain: DSGVTQTPKHLITATGQRVTLRCSPRSGDLSVYWYQQSLDQGLQFLIQYYNGEERAKGNILERFSAQQFPDLHSELNLSSLELGDSALYFCASSPLGSLSNYNEQFFGPGTRLTVL.

The rearrangement joins TRBV27 to TRBJ1-3, with 7 bases that match TRBD1. V was pared by 6 bases and J by 6 bases, with 5 bases of the junction left unmatched. CDR3 length: 13 amino acids. Germline loops: CDR1 MNHEY, CDR2 SMNVEV (reference sequence). The CDR3 nucleotides are TGTGCCAGCAGCGAAACAGGGGCAAACACCATATATTTT. This encodes CASSETGANTIYF.

The gene calls are TRBV29-1 and TRBJ2-3, with D possibly being TRBD2 (6 bases). Germline V lookup: CDR1 SQVTM, CDR2 ANQGSEA. V was trimmed by 8 bases and J by 0 bases, leaving 12 bases between them. CDR3 length: 13 amino acids. The chain's CDR3 is CSQEGPSTDTQYF. The DNA of the CDR3 is TGCAGCCAGGAGGGACCTAGCACAGATACGCAGTATTTT.

This chain links TRBV7-9 with TRBJ2-3; D is possibly TRBD2 (5 bases). Germline V gene sequence: CDR1 SEHNR, CDR2 FQNEAQ (reference sequence). The CDR3 sequence is 18 residues long. V lost 1 base, J lost 6 bases, and 23 bases lay in between. The DNA for the CDR3 is TGTGCCAGCAGCTTAGGCCCCGAGCGGCCTTCCCCCCCCGATACGCAGTATTTT. This gives the protein CASSLGPERPSPPDTQYF.

This rearrangement joins TRBV5-1 to TRBJ2-1, with TRBD2 identical over 9 bases. CDR1 is SGHRS, CDR2 YFSETQ, per germline. The trim removed 5 bases at V and 1 base at J, leaving 4 bases unmatched. This CDR3 spans 15 amino acids. The CDR3 is CASRDTSGSYNEQFF. As DNA, the CDR3 is TGCGCCAGCAGAGATACTAGCGGGTCCTACAATGAGCAGTTCTTC.

The genes are TRBV2 and TRBJ1-1; D not resolved. The V and J ends lost 8 bases and 0 bases respectively, with 13 bases between them. This CDR3 is 14 amino acids long. Germline CDR1 reads SNHLY; CDR2 reads FYNNEI. The CDR3, as DNA: TGTGCCAGCCCAACCGGCAAAATGAACACTGAAGCTTTCTTT. Translating gives CASPTGKMNTEAFF.

CDR3: CASSSLGRSSYEQYF. CDR3 coding DNA: TGTGCCAGCAGCTCCCTGGGGAGGAGCTCCTACGAGCAGTACTTC. This rearrangement joins TRBV5-6 to TRBJ2-7, with D maybe TRBD2 (6 bases). Germline-derived CDR1 and CDR2 are SGHDT and YYEEEE. V was cut by 3 bases and J by 0 bases, with 13 bases left in between. The CDR3 totals 15 residues.

Concerning this clone itself: Other DNA sequences in this specimen translate into the identical CDR3. The CDR3 bases are TGCGCCAGCAGCTTAGGACTAGCGGGGGGCACAGATACGCAGTATTTT. This codes for CASSLGLAGGTDTQYF. The chain uses TRBV5-1 and TRBJ2-3; TRBD2 matches 13 bases. Germline CDR1 and CDR2: SGHRS and YFSETQ. After removal of 2 bases from V and 1 base from J, the junction contained 1 base not matched to a gene. The CDR3 covers 16 residues.